A single sample gave rise to the 17 T cell receptor beta chains below, sequenced in a study of blood T cell repertoires in COVID-19. The assay was immunoSEQ multiplex PCR, and TCRdb's table has in-frame clones only and misses some. The table shows roughly 200,000 clones, with roughly nine tenths occurring only once. Material for sequencing was peripheral blood. These receptors were collected from a man aged 60 to 69 with active or convalescent COVID-19.

The chain recombines TRBV19 with TRBJ1-1; D call uncertain. The CDR3 runs to 16 residues. Germline CDR1 is LNHDA and CDR2 is SQIVND (reference sequence). V was pared by 5 bases and J by 4 bases, with 20 bases between. The CDR3 sequence is CASSYLLGGPGTEAFF. In nucleotides, the CDR3 is TGTGCCAGTAGTTACTTGTTAGGTGGTCCGGGCACTGAAGCTTTCTTT.

This rearrangement joins TRBV7-9 to TRBJ1-6; 10 bases fit TRBD1. Germline CDR1 reads SEHNR; CDR2 reads FQNEAQ (reference sequence). The trim removed 5 bases at V and 8 bases at J, leaving 9 bases unmatched. The CDR3 is 16 amino acids. This CDR3 reads CASSLIRDRGYSPLHF. The CDR3 nucleotides read TGTGCCAGCAGCCTCATCCGGGACAGGGGTTATTCACCCCTCCACTTT.

The rearrangement links TRBV11-1 to TRBJ2-1; 7 bases align to TRBD2. CDR3 length equals 15 residues. CDR1 is SGHAT, CDR2 FQDESV, per germline (reference sequence). V lost 1 base to trimming and J lost 7 bases; unmatched junction nucleotides: 7. The CDR3 coding sequence is TGTGCCAGCAGCTTAGGTGGGGCCGGGGGGAATGAGCAGTTCTTC. Protein product: CASSLGGAGGNEQFF.

The gene calls are TRBV4-1 and TRBJ1-2; D is possibly TRBD1 (6 bases). CDR3 size: 19 residues. Germline V lookup: CDR1 MGHRA, CDR2 YSYEKL. V lost 4 bases, J lost 1 base, and 25 bases lay in between. The CDR3 region has the DNA TGCGCCAGCAGCCTAAGGGGTACCGTGTCCAGGGGTCTTAACTATGGCTACACCTTC. This sequence encodes CASSLRGTVSRGLNYGYTF.

As DNA, the CDR3 is TGTGCCAGCAGCTCCGGGACTACTTCCTACGAGCAGTACTTC. Translation gives CASSSGTTSYEQYF. This rearrangement joins TRBV7-2 to TRBJ2-7, with 7 bases lining up with TRBD2. CDR3 size: 14 residues. CDR1 is SGHTA and CDR2 is FQGNSA in the germline V gene. The ends lost 4 bases at V and 1 base at J; junction bases unmatched: 4.

The rearrangement joins TRBV10-3 to TRBJ2-2, with 8 bases fitting TRBD1. The CDR3 is 13 residues long. V lost 8 bases to trimming and J lost 1 base; unmatched junction nucleotides: 0. Germline V gene lookup returns CDR1 ENHRY and CDR2 SYGVKD. The CDR3 region is CAIGQGNTGELFF. In DNA, the CDR3 is TGTGCCATCGGACAGGGGAACACCGGGGAGCTGTTTTTT.

The chain has TRBV25-1 and TRBJ2-1, with D perhaps TRBD2 (6 bases). Trimming left V 3 bases short and J 8 bases short, with 11 bases between. The germline V gene encodes CDR1 MGHDK and CDR2 SYGVNS. The CDR3 loop spans 13 amino acids. CDR3: CASSDKRRDEQFF. The CDR3 nucleotides read TGTGCCAGCAGTGACAAAAGGAGGGATGAGCAGTTCTTC.

The CDR3 loop reads CATSRVWTSGGAGETQYF. In DNA form, the CDR3 reads TGTGCCACCAGCAGAGTGTGGACTAGCGGGGGGGCCGGAGAGACCCAGTACTTC. The V and J genes are TRBV15 and TRBJ2-5, with 15 bases aligning to TRBD2. The J segment lost 4 bases and the V segment lost 1 base, leaving 7 bases of the junction unmatched. The CDR3 totals 18 residues. Germline loops: CDR1 LNHNV, CDR2 YYDKDF (reference sequence).

This chain joins TRBV7-9 and TRBJ2-3; unclear D gene. Germline assignment: CDR1 SEHNR and CDR2 FQNEAQ (reference sequence). The ends were cut back, 5 bases at V and 7 bases at J, with 13 bases in the middle. The CDR3 consists of 13 residues. CDR3: CASSPSQSYTQYF. The CDR3 nucleotides are TGTGCCAGCAGCCCGAGTCAATCCTATACGCAGTATTTT.

This chain uses TRBV5-1 with TRBJ1-2; D might be TRBD1 (6 bases). V shed 0 bases and J shed 8 bases, with 14 bases lying between them. CDR1 and CDR2 from the germline V gene are SGHRS and YFSETQ. This CDR3 is built from 14 residues. CDR3 amino acids: CASSLVGRGEGYTF. CDR3 DNA sequence: TGCGCCAGCAGCTTGGTAGGCAGGGGTGAAGGCTACACCTTC.

The chain employs TRBV3-1 (or the pseudogene TRBV3-2) and TRBJ2-1, with TRBD2 matching over 11 bases. V lost 4 bases, J lost 3 bases, and 2 bases stayed unmatched. There are 15 residues in the CDR3. Germline V lookup: CDR1 LGHDT, CDR2 YNNKEL (reference sequence). For the CDR3, the DNA is TGTGCCAGCAGCCCACTAGCGGGGGTCTACAATGAGCAGTTCTTC. This codes for CASSPLAGVYNEQFF.

The rearrangement links TRBV3-1 (or the pseudogene TRBV3-2) to TRBJ1-2, with 7 bases aligning to TRBD1. Germline CDR1 LGHDT, CDR2 YNNKEL (reference sequence). The CDR3 sequence is 14 residues long. V shed 4 bases, J shed 2 bases, and the junction held 4 bases outside the gene matches. In DNA, the CDR3 is TGTGCCAGCAGCCCATCGACAGGGAACTATGGCTACACCTTC. Its protein product is CASSPSTGNYGYTF.

The rearrangement uses TRBV5-4 and TRBJ2-1; 11 bases match TRBD2. The germline V gene has CDR1 SGHNT and CDR2 YYREEE (reference sequence). V shed 9 bases, J shed 0 bases, and the junction held 11 bases outside the gene matches. The CDR3 is made up of 17 amino acids. DNA of the CDR3: TGTGCCACCAAGGTGGCTAGCGGGGGGTTCTCCTACAATGAGCAGTTCTTC. Its translation is CATKVASGGFSYNEQFF.

This sequence joins TRBV19 and TRBJ2-2; 7 nucleotides match TRBD2. There are 14 residues in the CDR3. Germline values: CDR1 LNHDA, CDR2 SQIVND (reference sequence). With V trimmed by 8 bases and J by 7 bases, 10 bases remained unmatched. CDR3 in amino acids: CASERGGVGGELFF. As DNA, the CDR3 is TGTGCCAGTGAAAGGGGAGGGGTCGGCGGGGAGCTGTTTTTT.

This sequence joins TRBV11-3 and TRBJ2-7; 8 nucleotides align to TRBD1. There are 14 residues in the CDR3. V shed 6 bases and J 5 bases; nucleotides not matched to a gene: 9. Germline loops: CDR1 SGHNT, CDR2 YENEEA. This CDR3 reads CASSLGQGRDEQYF. CDR3 coding DNA: TGTGCCAGCAGTCTTGGACAGGGAAGGGACGAGCAGTACTTC.

The chain is built from TRBV4-1 and TRBJ1-1; D might be TRBD1 (6 bases). V was pared by 6 bases and J by 3 bases, with 17 bases between. The germline V gene encodes CDR1 MGHRA and CDR2 YSYEKL. The CDR3 totals 15 residues. The CDR3, as DNA: TGCGCCAGCAGACCAATTCAGGGGAAATACACTGAAGCTTTCTTT. Protein: CASRPIQGKYTEAFF.

This chain links TRBV18 with TRBJ1-3; weak D call: TRBD1 (6 bases). This CDR3 has 17 residues. Germline V gene lookup returns CDR1 KGHSH and CDR2 LQKENI. V shed 2 bases and J shed 2 bases, with 16 bases lying between them. CDR3 region: CASSPSRRGGAGNTIYF. As DNA, the CDR3 is TGTGCCAGCTCACCATCCCGGAGGGGGGGAGCTGGAAACACCATATATTTT.